The 30 T cell receptor beta chains in this list originate from one sample, sequenced in a study of T cell responses to AZD1222 COVID-19 vaccine (dated by TCRdb to about 2021). Library preparation used the immunoSEQ multiplex PCR assay. As stored in TCRdb, this immuneACCESS dataset retains in-frame rearrangements with V and J assigned. A fraction of the clones does not appear; measured against another copy, unresolved V genes explain less than half of the discrepancy, and the remainder lacks a known reason. This sample comprises 160,000 or so clones, 80% to 90% of them detected only once. The ten largest clones represent about 8.9% of the sample. The time point label, as the study defines it: about 28 days (+/-7) after the second vaccine dose. The sequencing used peripheral blood, collected 28 days after the second AZD1222 dose. Every receptor here comes from an adult who received the AZD1222 COVID-19 vaccine.

The chain recombines TRBV20-1 with TRBJ2-5; no clear D. From germline, CDR1 is DFQATT and CDR2 SNEGSKA (reference sequence). The CDR3 spans 11 residues. The germline V and J ends were trimmed by 3 bases and 2 bases, with 4 bases remaining between them. CDR3 region: CSARKQETQYF. In nucleotides, the CDR3 is TGCAGTGCTAGGAAGCAAGAGACCCAGTACTTC.

The chain links TRBV6-2 or TRBV6-3 to TRBJ2-3, with a weak D call TRBD1 (5 bases). The CDR3 is 15 residues long. Germline assignment: CDR1 MNHEY and CDR2 SVGEGT. Trimming stripped 4 bases from V and 2 bases from J, with 13 bases between. DNA of the CDR3: TGTGCCAGCAGTTGGGGCAGAGTCCTCACAGATACGCAGTATTTT. Amino acids: CASSWGRVLTDTQYF.

This clone was seen once. CDR3 bases: TGTGCCAGCAGCGGGGGAGTTCTAGCGGGAAAGGATGAGCAGTTCTTC. It translates to CASSGGVLAGKDEQFF. The gene calls are TRBV28 and TRBJ2-1; 9 nucleotides line up with TRBD2. With 6 bases clipped from V and 8 bases from J, the junction kept 14 bases outside the gene matches. Germline V CDR1 and CDR2: MDHEN, SYDVKM. CDR3 length: 16 amino acids.

The J gene is TRBJ2-1, the V gene TRBV19, with D possibly matching TRBD2 (5 bases). Germline V gene sequence: CDR1 LNHDA, CDR2 SQIVND (reference sequence). There are 10 residues in the CDR3. The chain's CDR3 is CAVGEYVQFF. The DNA of the CDR3 is TGTGCGGTTGGGGAGTACGTGCAGTTCTTC.

The table lists this clone with a few counts. The V gene is TRBV5-1, the J gene TRBJ1-5; D unclear. The germline V gene has CDR1 SGHRS and CDR2 YFSETQ. The CDR3 has 16 amino acids. V was clipped by 7 bases and J by 2 bases, with 19 bases between them. The CDR3 coding sequence is TGCGCCAGCGCTTCATCTGGGCGCCAGGGCAATCAGCCCCAGCATTTT. It yields the protein CASASSGRQGNQPQHF.

The chain joins TRBV3-1 (or the pseudogene TRBV3-2) to TRBJ2-1, with 7 bases matching TRBD2. Germline V CDR1 and CDR2: LGHDT, YNNKEL (reference sequence). The CDR3 is 15 amino acids. Germline trimming cut 3 bases from V and 4 bases from J; bases unmatched to any gene: 6. CDR3 coding DNA: TGTGCCAGCAGCCAGGCGGGAGCCAGATACAATGAGCAGTTCTTC. Translated: CASSQAGARYNEQFF.

The CDR3 loop reads CASSPLGQGALANYGYTF. In DNA, the CDR3 is TGTGCCAGCTCACCCCTCGGACAGGGGGCATTAGCTAACTATGGCTACACCTTC. The gene calls are TRBV18 and TRBJ1-2, with 11 bases that match TRBD1. Germline V gives CDR1 KGHSH, CDR2 LQKENI. V shed 3 bases, J shed 0 bases, and the junction held 9 bases outside the gene matches. This CDR3 contains 18 residues.

The gene calls are TRBV9 and TRBJ2-5; perhaps TRBD1 as D (5 bases). Germline assignment: CDR1 SGDLS and CDR2 YYNGEE. This CDR3 is built from 13 residues. V lost 2 bases to trimming and J lost 6 bases, with 11 bases between them. CDR3 DNA: TGTGCCAGCAGCGTCGGTGGGGCCCAGACCCAGTACTTC. Translation gives CASSVGGAQTQYF.

The chain employs TRBV9 and TRBJ1-1, with no clear D. The CDR3 runs to 13 residues. Germline V lookup: CDR1 SGDLS, CDR2 YYNGEE. Trimming took 6 bases from V and 3 from J, leaving 12 bases between them. The CDR3 sequence: CASTSTPDTEAFF. The CDR3 DNA reads as TGTGCCAGCACCAGTACCCCGGACACTGAAGCTTTCTTT.

This clone appeared a single time. The chain couples TRBV5-4 to TRBJ2-1; a possible D gene is TRBD2 (6 bases). Germline CDR1 and CDR2: SGHNT and YYREEE (reference sequence). V lost 2 bases and J lost 4, with 19 bases in between. The CDR3 extends over 17 amino acids. CDR3 sequence: CASSFGSGNIEYNEQFF. The CDR3 DNA sequence: TGTGCCAGCAGCTTCGGGAGCGGAAATATAGAATACAATGAGCAGTTCTTC.

The V gene is TRBV29-1, the J gene TRBJ2-5; 10 bases align to TRBD2. The CDR3 is 14 amino acids. Germline V lookup: CDR1 SQVTM, CDR2 ANQGSEA. J was trimmed by 5 bases and V by 6 bases; bases with no gene match: 9. The CDR3 DNA reads as TGCAGCGTGAATCTAGCGGGGGCAGGGGAGACCCAGTACTTC. Translating gives CSVNLAGAGETQYF.

The J gene is TRBJ2-3, the V gene TRBV2; 13 nucleotides match TRBD2. J was trimmed by 6 bases and V by 5 bases; bases with no gene match: 11. The CDR3 runs 17 residues. Germline lookup yields CDR1 SNHLY and CDR2 FYNNEI. CDR3 sequence (DNA): TGTGCCAGCAGTAGACCTCCGGGACTAGCGGGATTCGATACGCAGTATTTT. Amino acid sequence: CASSRPPGLAGFDTQYF.

As concerns this clone: The same CDR3 is also encoded by other DNA sequences in this sample. The chain links TRBV28 to TRBJ1-5; 7 bases line up with TRBD1. V was clipped by 8 bases and J by 4 bases; unmatched bases: 2. The CDR3 contains 12 residues. Germline values: CDR1 MDHEN, CDR2 SYDVKM. The CDR3 DNA reads TGTGCCAGCCAGACAGGGAATCAGCCCCAGCATTTT. Its protein product is CASQTGNQPQHF. The full variable domain, its missing parts supplied by reference TRBV28 and TRBJ1-5, is DVKVTQSSRYLVKRTGEKVFLECVQDMDHENMFWYRQDPGLGLRLIYFSYDVKMKEKGDIPEGYSVSREKKERFSLILESASTNQTSMYLCASQTGNQPQHFGDGTRLSIL.

This clone is a singleton in its sample. The chain combines TRBV28 with TRBJ1-4, with D unresolved. Germline V gene lookup returns CDR1 MDHEN and CDR2 SYDVKM. V lost 5 bases, J lost 0 bases, and 10 bases lay in between. The CDR3 length is 15 residues. CDR3 loop: CASSQSGATNEKLFF. CDR3 DNA: TGTGCCAGCAGTCAGTCGGGTGCAACTAATGAAAAACTGTTTTTT.

This chain links TRBV20-1 with TRBJ2-7; TRBD1 might be the D (6 bases). V lost 3 bases and J 3 bases, leaving 12 bases between the germline ends. Germline V gene lookup returns CDR1 DFQATT and CDR2 SNEGSKA (reference sequence). The CDR3 has 13 amino acids. This CDR3 is CSASQNRDYEQYF. The CDR3 DNA reads as TGCAGTGCTAGTCAAAACAGGGACTACGAGCAGTACTTC.

This sequence joins TRBV6-2 or TRBV6-3 and TRBJ1-5, with a weak D call TRBD1 (6 bases). This CDR3 has 17 amino acids. In germline, CDR1 is MNHEY, CDR2 SVGEGT. The V end was cut by 2 bases, the J end by 4 bases, with 18 bases between. CDR3 sequence (DNA): TGTGCCAGCAGTTACCGGACAGCCAGAGCCCGTAATCAGCCCCAGCATTTT. Translated: CASSYRTARARNQPQHF.

The CDR3 nucleotides read TGTGCCAGTAGAAATCCCCGGGACAGCCACTCTGGGGCCAACGTCCTGACTTTC. The encoded protein is CASRNPRDSHSGANVLTF. V is TRBV19 and J is TRBJ2-6, with TRBD1 identical over 7 bases. CDR1 LNHDA and CDR2 SQIVND come from the germline V gene (reference sequence). CDR3 length: 18 amino acids. J gave up 0 bases and V 6 bases, and 11 bases lay outside the gene matches.

The chain employs TRBV30 and TRBJ2-3; possible D gene TRBD2, 5 bases. This CDR3 region has 12 residues. Germline CDR1 reads GTSNPN; CDR2 reads SVGIG (reference sequence). The V end lost 0 bases, the J end lost 5 bases, and 6 bases lay between the germline ends. This chain's CDR3 is CAWSVGGDTQYF. The CDR3 nucleotides are TGTGCCTGGAGTGTAGGAGGAGATACGCAGTATTTT.

The chain carries TRBV7-2 and TRBJ1-3, with a possible D match to TRBD1 (5 bases). Germline CDR1 is SGHTA and CDR2 is FQGNSA. V shed 0 bases and J shed 4 bases, with 10 bases lying between them. CDR3 length equals 15 residues. CDR3: CASSLAGGAGNTIYF. In DNA form, the CDR3 reads TGTGCCAGCAGCTTAGCGGGGGGAGCAGGAAACACCATATATTTT.

With regard to this clone: This specimen includes other DNA sequences encoding the same CDR3. The chain has TRBV29-1 and TRBJ1-1; tentatively, D is TRBD1 (6 bases). The CDR3 length is 12 residues. Germline lookup yields CDR1 SQVTM and CDR2 ANQGSEA. V lost 6 bases, J lost 4 bases, and 12 bases lay in between. The CDR3: CSVGGGGTEAFF. DNA for the CDR3: TGCAGCGTAGGGGGAGGCGGCACTGAAGCTTTCTTT.

This clone has just one count. The V and J genes are TRBV29-1 and TRBJ1-1; TRBD1 might be the D (6 bases). The germline CDR1 and CDR2 sequences are SQVTM and ANQGSEA. There are 14 residues in the CDR3. The V and J ends lost 7 bases and 3 bases respectively, with 18 bases between them. This CDR3 is CSALSGQWDTEAFF. For the CDR3, the DNA is TGCAGCGCCCTAAGTGGACAGTGGGACACTGAAGCTTTCTTT.

Written as DNA, the CDR3 is TGTGCCAGCAGCTTCGGCCAGACCACAGATACGCAGTATTTT. As protein: CASSFGQTTDTQYF. The chain is built from TRBV13 and TRBJ2-3; D not resolved. The CDR3 spans 14 residues. V was clipped by 3 bases and J by 2 bases, with 9 bases between them. CDR1 and CDR2 (germline): PRHDT, FYEKMQ (reference sequence).

J is TRBJ1-2 and V is TRBV9; D gene unclear. This CDR3 has 17 amino acids. The V gene's germline CDR1 is SGDLS and CDR2 YYNGEE. V was clipped by 2 bases and J by 0 bases, with 17 bases between them. CDR3 amino acids: CASSVRVRTVANYGYTF. The CDR3, as DNA: TGTGCCAGCAGCGTGAGGGTCAGAACTGTAGCTAACTATGGCTACACCTTC.

This chain links TRBV21-1 with TRBJ2-7; TRBD1 was called by the table and not checked on the DNA. TRBV21-1 is a pseudogene. CDR3 length: 15 residues. The CDR3 loop reads CASSQDDRGPYEQYF. CDR3 bases: TGTGCCAGCAGCCAAGATGACAGGGGACCCTACGAGCAGTACTTC.

The rearrangement links TRBV28 to TRBJ1-2; D is possibly TRBD1 (6 bases). This CDR3 has 12 residues. The V and J ends lost 5 bases and 8 bases respectively, with 12 bases between them. Germline V CDR1 and CDR2: MDHEN, SYDVKM. CDR3 bases: TGTGCCAGCAGTCCCACAGGGTTCGGCTACACCTTC. Protein product: CASSPTGFGYTF.

The chain employs TRBV28 and TRBJ2-1, with D perhaps matching TRBD1 or TRBD2 (5 bases each). V shed 1 base and J shed 1 base, with 20 bases lying between them. The V gene's germline CDR1 is MDHEN and CDR2 SYDVKM. This CDR3 is 19 amino acids long. In DNA form, the CDR3 reads TGTGCCAGCAGTTTATACCGGGGCAATAACCGAGTTTCCTACAATGAGCAGTTCTTC. Protein sequence: CASSLYRGNNRVSYNEQFF.

V and J are TRBV15 and TRBJ1-4; D gene ambiguous. Germline lookup yields CDR1 LNHNV and CDR2 YYDKDF (reference sequence). There are 15 residues in the CDR3. The germline V and J ends were trimmed by 5 bases and 6 bases, with 16 bases remaining between them. The CDR3 coding sequence is TGTGCCACCAGCCTTCAGACGGCAGCTTATGAAAAACTGTTTTTT. This gives the protein CATSLQTAAYEKLFF.

J is TRBJ2-5 and V is TRBV6-2 or TRBV6-3, with TRBD1 matching 9 bases. The CDR3 covers 14 residues. J gave up 4 bases and V 5 bases, and 5 bases lay outside the gene matches. Germline lookup yields CDR1 MNHEY and CDR2 SVGEGT. The chain's CDR3 is CASSHNRGRETQYF. The CDR3 DNA reads TGTGCCAGCAGTCACAACAGGGGGCGAGAGACCCAGTACTTC.

CDR3 region: CAWSTAGNQPQHF. DNA for the CDR3: TGTGCCTGGAGTACGGCGGGAAATCAGCCCCAGCATTTT. The chain is built from TRBV30 and TRBJ1-5, with D hard to call. V was trimmed by 2 bases and J by 4 bases, leaving 9 bases between them. From germline, CDR1 is GTSNPN and CDR2 SVGIG (reference sequence). The CDR3 length is 13 residues.

The CDR3 loop reads CATSRTLNYGYTF. The CDR3 DNA follows: TGTGCCACCTCACGGACACTTAACTATGGCTACACCTTC. This chain uses TRBV19 with TRBJ1-2, with a tentative D call TRBD1 (5 bases). With 10 bases removed from V and 1 base from J, the gap between germline ends came to 13 bases. CDR1 LNHDA and CDR2 SQIVND come from the germline V gene (reference sequence). The CDR3 contains 13 residues.